Listed here are 13 T cell receptor beta chains from one sample, sequenced in a study of T cells after yellow fever vaccination. Each CDR3 protein gets one entry after TCRdb re-called the 5' RACE reads with MiXCR. The sample shows 450,000 to 650,000 distinct CDR3 sequences, approximately 13% of them seen only once. Specimen: PBMCs, collected on the day of the yellow fever booster vaccination. Receptor source: a man aged 30 to 45 who received the YFV17D yellow fever vaccine.

This chain uses TRBV10-3 with TRBJ2-5; 11 bases are shared with TRBD1. In germline, CDR1 is ENHRY, CDR2 SYGVKD. The CDR3 is made up of 15 amino acids. V lost 6 bases and J lost 5; bases outside the gene matches: 8. Here the CDR3 DNA reads TGTGCCATCAGCGAAAGCCGGGACAGGGGGGAGACCCAGTACTTC. Translated: CAISESRDRGETQYF.

This clonotype was counted a few times. This rearrangement joins TRBV6-2 or TRBV6-3 to TRBJ2-6, with D possibly TRBD1 on 6 matching bases. This CDR3 spans 17 amino acids. Germline loops: CDR1 MNHEY, CDR2 SVGEGT. Trimming shortened V by 5 bases and J by 0 bases, and 14 bases separated the two germline ends. CDR3 protein: CASSRTTGPSGANVLTF. CDR3 in DNA: TGTGCCAGCAGTCGAACGACAGGTCCCTCTGGGGCCAACGTCCTGACTTTC.

Concerning this clonotype: Mismatch with germline at one junction end may stem from a read error. The V call is TRBV27, the J call TRBJ2-7, with 8 bases lining up with TRBD2. In germline, CDR1 is MNHEY, CDR2 SMNVEV (reference sequence). The CDR3 is 16 amino acids. CDR3 loop: CASSLSGGGLPYEQYF. CDR3 nucleotide sequence: TGTGCCAGCAGTCTATCCGGGGGGGGACTCCCTTACGAGCAGTACTTC.

V is TRBV23-1 and J is TRBJ2-2; TRBD2 agrees at 13 bases. TRBV23-1 is known as an ORF, though its function is uncertain. Trimming took 3 bases from V and 7 from J; bases not matched to a gene: 5. CDR3 length equals 16 residues. The CDR3 protein is CASSHGLAGEVGELFF. CDR3 bases: TGCGCCAGCAGTCACGGACTAGCGGGAGAAGTCGGGGAGCTGTTTTTT.

The chain joins TRBV20-1 to TRBJ1-5; 7 bases fit TRBD1. Germline CDR1 and CDR2: DFQATT and SNEGSKA (reference sequence). The trim removed 4 bases at V and 0 bases at J, leaving 9 bases unmatched. The CDR3 consists of 16 residues. CDR3 sequence (DNA): TGCAGTGCTACGACAGGGAGCCTGGGTAGCAATCAGCCCCAGCATTTT. Protein: CSATTGSLGSNQPQHF.

This clonotype was found a few times. The chain carries TRBV7-9 and TRBJ2-1; D gene uncertain. Germline lookup yields CDR1 SEHNR and CDR2 FQNEAQ (reference sequence). The germline V and J ends were trimmed by 7 bases and 4 bases, with 17 bases remaining between them. This CDR3 spans 15 amino acids. Here the CDR3 reads CASTSHRTFYNEQFF. The CDR3 DNA reads as TGTGCCAGCACCTCCCACCGAACGTTTTACAATGAGCAGTTCTTC.

The CDR3 loop reads CASSYSWARSSYNEQFF. For the CDR3, the DNA is TGTGCCAGCAGTTACTCGTGGGCGAGGAGCTCCTACAATGAGCAGTTCTTC. This chain links TRBV6-5 with TRBJ2-1; D gene uncertain. Germline V gene data show CDR1 as MNHEY and CDR2 as SVGAGI. The CDR3 is made up of 17 amino acids. The V end was cut by 0 bases, the J end by 0 bases, with 12 bases between.

The chain recombines TRBV7-9 with TRBJ1-2, with D tentatively TRBD1 (6 bases). Trimming pared 5 bases from V and 7 bases from J, leaving 17 bases between. From germline, CDR1 is SEHNR and CDR2 FQNEAQ (reference sequence). This CDR3 comprises 14 residues. The CDR3 sequence is CASSPGTTGSGYTF. Here the CDR3 DNA reads TGTGCCAGCAGCCCCGGGACAACCGGCAGTGGCTACACCTTC.

The sample holds a few counts of this clonotype. V and J are TRBV7-2 and TRBJ2-5; 12 positions match TRBD2. Germline CDR1 SGHTA, CDR2 FQGNSA. The CDR3 is 15 amino acids. Germline trimming cut 3 bases from V and 4 bases from J; bases unmatched to any gene: 3. Written as DNA, the CDR3 is TGTGCCAGCAGCTTTACTAGCGGGAGGATAGAGACCCAGTACTTC. Protein sequence: CASSFTSGRIETQYF.

V and J are TRBV2 and TRBJ1-1; D remains unclear. V lost 2 bases, J lost 0 bases, and 7 bases lay in between. Germline V gene lookup returns CDR1 SNHLY and CDR2 FYNNEI. This CDR3 region has 14 residues. CDR3 sequence: CASSERALNTEAFF. The CDR3 nucleotides read TGTGCCAGCAGTGAACGGGCCCTGAACACTGAAGCTTTCTTT.

The CDR3 nucleotides are TGCGCCAGCAGCCAATCACTAGCGGAGACACGCTACGAGCAGTACTTC. Translating gives CASSQSLAETRYEQYF. The V call is TRBV4-3, the J call TRBJ2-7; 8 bases align to TRBD2. Trimming took 2 bases from V and 3 from J; bases not matched to a gene: 9. This CDR3 contains 16 residues. In germline, CDR1 is LGHNA, CDR2 YSLEER.

The gene calls are TRBV27 and TRBJ2-7; D might be TRBD1 or TRBD2, each matching 6 bases. Germline CDR1 and CDR2: MNHEY and SMNVEV (reference sequence). The CDR3 totals 16 residues. The germline V and J ends were trimmed by 6 bases and 4 bases, with 22 bases remaining between them. Here the CDR3 reads CASRPQGLLLIYEQYF. The CDR3 DNA reads as TGTGCCAGCAGGCCACAGGGACTTCTCCTGATTTACGAGCAGTACTTC.

J is TRBJ2-3 and V is TRBV19, with 10 bases identical to TRBD2. V lost 7 bases, J lost 3 bases, and 1 base stayed unmatched. The CDR3 is made up of 13 amino acids. Germline-derived CDR1 and CDR2 are LNHDA and SQIVND (reference sequence). The chain's CDR3 is CASTSGRTDTQYF. CDR3 DNA sequence: TGTGCCAGTACTAGCGGGAGAACAGATACGCAGTATTTT. The whole variable domain, filled in from reference TRBV19 and TRBJ2-3, reads DGGITQSPKYLFRKEGQNVTLSCEQNLNHDAMYWYRQDPGQGLRLIYYSQIVNDFQKGDIAEGYSVSREKKESFPLTVTSAQKNPTAFYLCASTSGRTDTQYFGPGTRLTVL.